This T cell receptor beta chain was sequenced during a study of a mutant IDH1 vaccine in newly diagnosed glioma (dated by TCRdb to the early 2020s). Background for the entire study: Across visits V03 through V10, patients got a total of eight vaccinations, given in weeks 1, 3, 5, 7, 11, 15, 19 and 23. In the chemotherapy-containing groups, vaccination started alongside temozolomide cycles, whereas in patients who had radiotherapy alone it started 4-6 weeks after radiotherapy. Of the approximately 30 treated patients, approximately 62% were male and approximately 40% were female, and a mean age of approximately 40 years was recorded. Before enrollment, patients had received standard therapy of radiotherapy alone, temozolomide alone, or radiochemotherapy with temozolomide; most received the combination. Peripheral blood was collected at six visits: V03 (baseline), V05, V07, V10, V12 and V13. Longitudinal TCRB deep sequencing was performed for 25 to 30 treated patients wherever samples were available for exploratory analyses.

Notes on this clone: No antigen is known for it. Base qualities are not provided; no much larger clone lies one nucleotide away.

What the research found in general, with its limitations: Changes in the top peripheral T cell clonotypes picked up by TCRB sequencing did not appear to be linked to pseudoprogression. Across multiple MHC alleles, vaccine-induced immune responses were seen in more than 80% of patients. The authors noted that analyses of patient blood samples could not be reproduced because of sample limitations. Selection of PBMC samples for TCRB deep sequencing was based on availability.

The time point label of this sample denotes: week 23, last vaccination. Each vaccine dose, consisting of 300 ug of a 20-mer mutant IDH1 peptide in Montanide, was administered subcutaneously with topical imiquimod. The donors had newly diagnosed IDH1-mutant astrocytomas of WHO grade 3 or 4 that showed loss of nuclear ATRX. The samples were drawn from NOA16, a multicentre, single-arm, open-label phase I trial in Germany that tested a mutant IDH1 peptide vaccine in humans for the first time. The DNeasy Blood and Tissue Kit was used to extract genomic DNA from EDTA blood for TCRB sequencing. To prepare the library, the immunoSEQ multiplex PCR assay was applied. The hsTCRB Kit was used according to the manufacturer's protocol to amplify rearranged TCR beta chain sequences. TCRB libraries were sequenced on an Illumina MiSeq. Under the source paper's analysis protocol: The proprietary platform of the kit vendor was used for demultiplexing, trimming and gene mapping. TCRdb obtained this table from immuneACCESS and retained in-frame rearrangements with V and J assigned. These tables miss some clones; where compared with another copy, unresolved V genes account for less than half of the shortfall, and the remainder is unexplained. V and J calls and clone size follow that table, whereas D and trimming were derived from the DNA. Here the sample has tens of thousands of clones; 80% occur a single time. Roughly 6% of the sample lies in the top ten.

This receptor was obtained from a man aged 35 to 55 with glioma. Material: PBMCs, obtained from a glioma patient whose treatment included an IDH1 peptide vaccine.

The CDR3 sequence is CASSRDSLSNQPQHF. The DNA is as follows: TGTGCCAGCAGCCGGGACAGCCTTAGCAATCAGCCCCAGCATTTT. The V gene is TRBV2 and the J gene is TRBJ1-5, and 7 bases in between align with TRBD1. As encoded in the germline V gene, CDR1 is SNHLY while CDR2 is FYNNEI. The CDR3 spans 15 residues, from the cysteine through the phenylalanine. Solely the CDR3 DNA is kept, with 45 bases framed from the first base. For this chain, trimming is 6 bases at the V end and 0 bases at the J end, and the number of junction bases without a gene match is 5.